Each of the 16 T cell receptor beta chains below was sequenced from the same sample in a study of T cells in Graves' hyperthyroidism and ophthalmopathy (dated by TCRdb to about 2019). Library prep was done by multiplex PCR. Sequencing was carried out with an Illumina HiSeq 2000. The TCR beta CDR3 regions were amplified from the RNA transcripts. A first-round RT-PCR of the TCR CDR3 used the HTBI primer set with the Qiagen OneStep RT-PCR kit. TCRdb reprocessing: public reads trimmed at Q25 with fastp, clones called with MiXCR, in-frame beta chains kept. Identical CDR3 protein sequences are pooled into one entry, listed with their most common genes and DNA. Recorded for this sample are under 300,000 distinct CDR3 sequences; 25% of them occurred a single time. The ten largest make up more than 25% of the sample. Input material: blood. The source of these receptors is a man aged 35 to 55 with Graves' hyperthyroidism that later progressed to Graves' ophthalmopathy.

This clonotype was picked up many times. The V and J genes are TRBV12-3 or TRBV12-4 and TRBJ2-7, with no clear D. The CDR3 is made up of 16 amino acids. With 0 bases removed from V and 3 bases from J, the gap between germline ends came to 15 bases. CDR3: CASSLAVDWAHYEQYF. The CDR3 region has the DNA TGTGCCAGCAGTTTAGCGGTCGATTGGGCACACTACGAGCAGTACTTC.

This clonotype was detected many times. The chain couples TRBV27 to TRBJ1-1, with unresolved D. Trimming removed 4 bases at V and 3 bases at J, with 9 bases between. The CDR3 is 13 amino acids. Per the germline V gene, CDR1 is MNHEY and CDR2 is SMNVEV (reference sequence). The CDR3 protein is CASSSWVDTEAFF. The DNA of the CDR3 is TGTGCCAGCAGTTCTTGGGTTGACACTGAAGCTTTCTTT.

This clonotype was seen ten or more times. This chain uses TRBV7-9 with TRBJ2-2; D is unclear. Germline CDR1 reads SEHNR; CDR2 reads FQNEAQ (reference sequence). CDR3 length: 14 amino acids. Trimming removed 5 bases from V and 1 base from J, with 8 bases in between. The CDR3 spells CASSIGRNTGELFF. For the CDR3, the DNA is TGTGCCAGCAGCATCGGAAGGAACACCGGGGAGCTGTTTTTT.

This clonotype was seen repeatedly, ten times or more. The gene calls are TRBV20-1 and TRBJ1-3, with D maybe TRBD1 (5 bases). The CDR3 is 15 residues long. V gave up 1 base and J gave up 2 bases, with 12 bases separating them. Germline assignment: CDR1 DFQATT and CDR2 SNEGSKA (reference sequence). The CDR3 bases are TGCAGTGCTAGAGCCAGGGCTGGGGCTGGAAACACCATATATTTT. This gives the protein CSARARAGAGNTIYF.

This clonotype appeared many times. CDR3 protein: CATSDLHPGVPAQETQYF. Written as DNA, the CDR3 is TGTGCCACCAGTGATTTGCACCCAGGCGTCCCCGCTCAAGAGACCCAGTACTTC. The J gene is TRBJ2-5, the V gene TRBV24-1; no clear D gene. The V end was cut by 0 bases, the J end by 2 bases, with 18 bases between. The length of the CDR3 is 18 residues. Germline V gene data show CDR1 as KGHDR and CDR2 as SFDVKD.

The chain recombines TRBV6-2 or TRBV6-3 with TRBJ1-1; TRBD1 aligns across 10 bases. This CDR3 comprises 14 residues. The germline gives CDR1 MNHEY, CDR2 SVGEGT. V dropped 8 bases and J dropped 3; count of bases not matched to a gene: 6. CDR3 nucleotides: TGTGCCAGCCGCCGGACAGGGGGGGACACTGAAGCTTTCTTT. This gives the protein CASRRTGGDTEAFF.

The chain couples TRBV27 to TRBJ2-2; D is unresolved. Germline values: CDR1 MNHEY, CDR2 SMNVEV (reference sequence). The ends were cut back, 3 bases at V and 2 bases at J, with 10 bases in the middle. The CDR3 runs 15 residues. DNA of the CDR3: TGTGCCAGCAGTTTGCACGGACCAAACACCGGGGAGCTGTTTTTT. Amino acids: CASSLHGPNTGELFF.

This clonotype has at least ten counts. This chain joins TRBV6-1 and TRBJ2-5; TRBD2 matches 9 bases. The CDR3 contains 14 residues. Germline V gene sequence: CDR1 MNHNS, CDR2 SASEGT. Germline trimming cut 8 bases from V and 2 bases from J; bases unmatched to any gene: 6. CDR3 loop: CASRSGRPQETQYF. The CDR3 nucleotides are TGTGCCAGCCGGAGCGGGAGGCCTCAAGAGACCCAGTACTTC.

The sample holds many counts of this clonotype. The rearrangement uses TRBV10-3 and TRBJ2-5, with 12 bases fitting TRBD2. This CDR3 is 15 amino acids long. With V trimmed by 6 bases and J by 5 bases, 7 bases remained unmatched. CDR1 ENHRY and CDR2 SYGVKD come from the germline V gene. CDR3 amino acids: CAIRATSGSTETQYF. The CDR3 bases are TGTGCCATCAGGGCGACTAGCGGGAGCACCGAGACCCAGTACTTC.

The chain joins TRBV12-3 or TRBV12-4 to TRBJ1-1; no clear D gene. Trimming cost V 2 bases and J 8 bases, with 12 bases left between them. The CDR3 length is 13 residues. The CDR3 here is CASSLNMIGEAFF. The CDR3 coding sequence is TGTGCCAGCAGTTTAAATATGATTGGCGAAGCTTTCTTT.

This clonotype has ten or more counts. The chain is built from TRBV27 and TRBJ1-2; D unclear. V dropped 1 base and J dropped 7 bases, with 16 bases sitting between them. CDR1 and CDR2 from the germline V gene are MNHEY and SMNVEV (reference sequence). The CDR3 is 15 amino acids. The CDR3 DNA follows: TGTGCCAGCAGTTTATTTGTGGGATCTGGTAGTGGCTACACCTTC. Residues: CASSLFVGSGSGYTF.

This clonotype was seen at least ten times. The chain combines TRBV7-6 with TRBJ1-2; D remains ambiguous. The V and J ends lost 4 bases and 2 bases respectively, with 8 bases between them. Germline CDR1 reads SGHVS; CDR2 reads FNYEAQ. The CDR3 covers 13 residues. CDR3 protein: CASSSDGNYGYTF. CDR3 nucleotides: TGTGCCAGCAGCTCCGACGGGAACTATGGCTACACCTTC.

This clonotype was counted ten times or more. This chain connects TRBV28 to TRBJ2-2, with D unresolved. In germline, CDR1 is MDHEN, CDR2 SYDVKM. Trimming took off 5 bases at V and 4 bases at J, with 23 bases between the two ends. The length of the CDR3 is 18 residues. The CDR3 is CASSPNPGPRIGTGELFF. CDR3 bases: TGTGCCAGCAGTCCCAATCCCGGCCCGCGGATTGGCACCGGGGAGCTGTTTTTT.

This clonotype is medium-sized in the sample. The chain uses TRBV12-3 or TRBV12-4 and TRBJ1-1; possible D gene TRBD1, 5 bases. Trimming took off 4 bases at V and 4 bases at J, with 10 bases between the two ends. The CDR3 totals 13 residues. Written as DNA, the CDR3 is TGTGCCAGCAGTTGGGGGTCGGGCACTGAAGCTTTCTTT. It is translated as CASSWGSGTEAFF.

The CDR3 nucleotides read TGTGCCAGCAGTTTGCAAACAGGACACTCTGGAAACACCATATATTTT. Translated, it gives CASSLQTGHSGNTIYF. V is TRBV28 and J is TRBJ1-3; D is perhaps TRBD1 (5 bases). This CDR3 is 16 amino acids long. The V and J ends lost 3 bases and 0 bases respectively, with 12 bases between them. CDR1 is MDHEN, CDR2 SYDVKM, per germline.

This chain joins TRBV12-3 or TRBV12-4 and TRBJ1-1, with D tentatively TRBD1 (5 bases). The V and J ends lost 5 bases and 7 bases respectively, with 11 bases between them. This CDR3 has 12 residues. The CDR3 sequence is CASSPQGIEAFF. CDR3 coding DNA: TGTGCCAGCAGTCCCCAGGGAATTGAAGCTTTCTTT.